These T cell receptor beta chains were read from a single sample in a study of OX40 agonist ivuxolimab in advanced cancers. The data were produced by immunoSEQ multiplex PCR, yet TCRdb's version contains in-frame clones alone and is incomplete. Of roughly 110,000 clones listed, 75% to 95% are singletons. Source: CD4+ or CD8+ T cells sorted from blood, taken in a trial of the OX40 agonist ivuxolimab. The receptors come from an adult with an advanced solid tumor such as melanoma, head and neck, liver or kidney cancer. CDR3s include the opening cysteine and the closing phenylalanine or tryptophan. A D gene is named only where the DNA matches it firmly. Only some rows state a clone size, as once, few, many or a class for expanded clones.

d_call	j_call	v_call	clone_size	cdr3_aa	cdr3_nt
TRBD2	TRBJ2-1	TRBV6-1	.	CASSEGTSGYNEQFF	TGTGCCAGCAGTGAGGGGACTAGCGGATACAATGAGCAGTTCTTC
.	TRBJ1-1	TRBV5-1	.	CASSSDRGHLTEAFF	TGCGCCAGCAGCTCGGACCGGGGACACCTCACTGAAGCTTTCTTT
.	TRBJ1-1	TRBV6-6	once	CASSRKTDGNTEAFF	TGTGCCAGCAGTCGAAAGACAGACGGGAACACTGAAGCTTTCTTT
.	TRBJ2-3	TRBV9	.	CASSSGAGNTDTQYF	TGTGCCAGCAGCTCAGGAGCCGGAAACACAGATACGCAGTATTTT
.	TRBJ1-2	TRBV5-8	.	CASSLEEGTVIYGYTF	TGTGCCAGCAGCTTGGAGGAAGGGACCGTAATCTATGGCTACACCTTC
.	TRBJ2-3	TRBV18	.	CASSPSSAVSSTDTQYF	TGTGCCAGCTCACCATCTTCCGCGGTCTCCAGCACAGATACGCAGTATTTT
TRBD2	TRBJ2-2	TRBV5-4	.	CASSPGLAAGELFF	TGTGCCAGCAGCCCAGGACTAGCGGCCGGGGAGCTGTTTTTT
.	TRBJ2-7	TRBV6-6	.	CASRSAPQYEQYF	TGTGCCAGCAGGTCAGCCCCTCAATACGAGCAGTACTTC
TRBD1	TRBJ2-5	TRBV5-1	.	CASSRLAEQGGLETQYF	TGCGCCAGCAGCCGCCTGGCGGAACAGGGGGGTCTAGAGACCCAGTACTTC
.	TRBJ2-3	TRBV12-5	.	CASGLGDTQYF	TGTGCTAGTGGTCTGGGGGATACGCAGTATTTT
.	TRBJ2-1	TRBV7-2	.	CASSLAGRSSYNEQFF	TGTGCCAGCAGCTTAGCGGGCAGGAGCTCCTACAATGAGCAGTTCTTC
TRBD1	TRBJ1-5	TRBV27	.	CASSLAGQGNQPQHF	TGTGCCAGCAGTTTAGCTGGACAGGGTAATCAGCCCCAGCATTTT
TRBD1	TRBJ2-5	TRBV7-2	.	CASSFGTGGQETQYF	TGTGCCAGCAGCTTCGGGACAGGGGGCCAAGAGACCCAGTACTTC
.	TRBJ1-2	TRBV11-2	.	CASSPLPGINYGYTF	TGTGCCAGCAGCCCCCTTCCCGGGATTAACTATGGCTACACCTTC
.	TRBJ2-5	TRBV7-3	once	CASSLLSGTGETQYF	TGTGCCAGCAGTCTACTTTCAGGAACCGGGGAGACCCAGTACTTC
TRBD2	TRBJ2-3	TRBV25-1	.	CASKGGGTDTQYF	TGTGCCAGCAAGGGAGGGGGCACAGATACGCAGTATTTT
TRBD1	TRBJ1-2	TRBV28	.	CASSFPQGADGYGYTF	TGTGCCAGCAGTTTTCCGCAGGGGGCGGACGGCTATGGCTACACCTTC
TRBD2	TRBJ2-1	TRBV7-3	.	CASSLWGSGTSGYNEQFF	TGTGCCAGCAGCTTATGGGGGTCCGGGACTAGCGGGTACAATGAGCAGTTCTTC
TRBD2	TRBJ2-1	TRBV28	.	CASSWQSGRALGEQFF	TGTGCCAGCAGTTGGCAGAGCGGGAGGGCCCTTGGTGAGCAGTTCTTC
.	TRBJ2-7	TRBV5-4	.	CATTPSETVSYEQYF	TGTGCCACGACACCTAGCGAAACAGTCTCCTACGAGCAGTACTTC
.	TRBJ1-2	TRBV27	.	CASSPRTGGYGYTF	TGTGCCAGCAGTCCCCGGACTGGTGGGTATGGCTACACCTTC
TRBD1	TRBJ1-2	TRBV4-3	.	CASSQVQGTYGYTF	TGCGCCAGCAGCCAGGTACAGGGGACCTATGGCTACACCTTC
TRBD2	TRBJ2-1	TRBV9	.	CASSVATASGEQFF	TGTGCCAGCAGCGTAGCTACAGCTAGCGGAGAGCAGTTCTTC
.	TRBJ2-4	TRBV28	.	CASNSGSRAKNIQYF	TGTGCCAGCAACTCAGGGAGCCGGGCCAAAAACATTCAGTACTTC
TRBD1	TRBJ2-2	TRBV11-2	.	CASSRPDRGNTGELFF	TGTGCCAGCAGCCGCCCGGACAGGGGGAACACCGGGGAGCTGTTTTTT
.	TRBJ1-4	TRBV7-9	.	CASSFRQLNEKLFF	TGTGCCAGCAGCTTCCGACAACTTAATGAAAAACTGTTTTTT
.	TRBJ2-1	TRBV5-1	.	CASSLYTGTEQFF	TGCGCCAGCAGCTTATACACAGGGACCGAGCAGTTCTTC
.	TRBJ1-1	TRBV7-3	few	CASSPGHTDTEAFF	TGTGCCAGCAGCCCCGGGCACACCGACACTGAAGCTTTCTTT
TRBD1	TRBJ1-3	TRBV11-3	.	CASSGQGGNTIYF	TGTGCCAGCAGCGGACAGGGGGGAAACACCATATATTTT
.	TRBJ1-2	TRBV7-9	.	CASARDSNYGYTF	TGTGCCAGCGCTAGGGACTCTAACTATGGCTACACCTTC
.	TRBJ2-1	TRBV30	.	CAWSLSPTPYNEQFF	TGTGCCTGGAGTCTCAGCCCGACCCCCTACAATGAGCAGTTCTTC
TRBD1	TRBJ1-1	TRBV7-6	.	CASSRDRGGNTEAFF	TGTGCCAGCAGCAGGGACAGGGGGGGGAACACTGAAGCTTTCTTT
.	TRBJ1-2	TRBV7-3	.	CASSRDIVYGYTF	TGTGCCAGCAGCCGGGACATCGTCTATGGCTACACCTTC
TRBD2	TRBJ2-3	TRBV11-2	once	CASSPAAAGDLTDTQYF	TGTGCCAGCAGCCCTGCCGCGGCGGGAGACCTGACAGATACGCAGTATTTT
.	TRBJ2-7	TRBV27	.	CASSLGGRIYEQYF	TGTGCCAGCAGTTTAGGTGGCCGAATCTACGAGCAGTACTTC
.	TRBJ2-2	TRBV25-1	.	CASSGQLDTGELFF	TGTGCCAGCAGTGGGCAGTTAGACACCGGGGAGCTGTTTTTT
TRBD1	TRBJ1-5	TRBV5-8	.	CASSLWAGTGMYGNQPQHF	TGTGCCAGCAGCCTATGGGCCGGGACAGGGATGTATGGGAATCAGCCCCAGCATTTT
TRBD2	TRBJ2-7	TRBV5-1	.	CASSSGLVYEQYF	TGCGCCAGCAGCTCGGGACTAGTTTACGAGCAGTACTTC
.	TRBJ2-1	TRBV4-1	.	CASSPSRGGAVEQFF	TGCGCCAGCAGTCCATCGCGAGGCGGGGCAGTTGAGCAGTTCTTC
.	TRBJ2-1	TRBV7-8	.	CASRSGRYSYNEQFF	TGTGCCAGTAGAAGTGGTCGTTACTCCTACAATGAGCAGTTCTTC
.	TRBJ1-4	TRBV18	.	CASSPPVGATNEKLFF	TGTGCCAGCTCACCACCGGTGGGGGCAACTAATGAAAAACTGTTTTTT
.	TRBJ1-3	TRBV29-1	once	CSVRASGNTIYF	TGCAGCGTTCGGGCCAGCGGAAACACCATATATTTT
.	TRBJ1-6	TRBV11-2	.	CASSQDRHNSPLHF	TGTGCCAGCAGCCAGGACAGACATAATTCACCCCTCCACTTT
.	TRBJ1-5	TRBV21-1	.	CASSSGQDSNQPQHF	TGTGCCAGCAGCAGCGGACAGGATAGCAATCAGCCCCAGCATTTT
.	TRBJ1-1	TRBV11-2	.	CASSSPGDTEAFF	TGTGCCAGCAGCTCACCAGGGGATACTGAAGCTTTCTTT
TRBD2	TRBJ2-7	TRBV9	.	CASSVGLAGPYEQYF	TGTGCCAGCAGCGTCGGACTAGCGGGACCTTACGAGCAGTACTTC